The 26 T cell receptor beta chains in this list originate from one sample, sequenced in a study of cytomegalovirus exposure and HLA in healthy donors. Amplification used 60 Vbeta primers and 13 Jbeta primers. The repertoire was sequenced with immunoSEQ multiplex PCR; TCRdb's copy has only in-frame clones and lacks some. The data show 120,000 to 150,000 clones, about four fifths seen once. Source material: PBMCs. The receptors stem from a man between 40 and 49 years old in good health and CMV-seropositive.

The V and J genes are TRBV5-6 and TRBJ2-1; 7 bases are shared with TRBD2. Germline CDR1 and CDR2: SGHDT and YYEEEE. The junction had 15 bases not matched to a gene; V was cut back by 0 bases and J by 12 bases. The CDR3 runs to 16 residues. The CDR3 loop is CASSLGGGLSRMSQFF. The CDR3 region has the DNA TGTGCCAGCAGCTTGGGGGGAGGGCTATCTCGAATGTCGCAGTTCTTC.

This clone was found once. The V and J genes are TRBV6-5 and TRBJ2-1, with 7 positions matching TRBD2. In germline, CDR1 is MNHEY, CDR2 SVGAGI. Trimming took 6 bases from V and 3 from J; bases not matched to a gene: 8. CDR3 size: 15 residues. CDR3 amino acids: CASSRDYLVYNEQFF. Written as DNA, the CDR3 is TGTGCCAGCAGCCGGGACTACCTTGTCTACAATGAGCAGTTCTTC.

This rearrangement joins TRBV9 to TRBJ2-3; TRBD2 might be the D (6 bases). The CDR3 is 14 amino acids. The V end lost 5 bases, the J end lost 5 bases, and 15 bases lay between the germline ends. In germline, CDR1 is SGDLS, CDR2 YYNGEE. In nucleotides, the CDR3 is TGTGCCAGCAGGAGGGACTCCCGGGGAGATACGCAGTATTTT. It specifies CASRRDSRGDTQYF.

The chain links TRBV11-3 to TRBJ2-1, with unresolved D. The length of the CDR3 is 14 residues. CDR1 and CDR2 (germline): SGHNT, YENEEA. V lost 3 bases to trimming and J lost 5 bases, with 11 bases between them. The CDR3 bases are TGTGCCAGCAGCTTCCGTGGGCTTAACAATGAGCAGTTCTTC. It translates to CASSFRGLNNEQFF.

The chain links TRBV9 to TRBJ2-7; TRBD1 matches at 7 bases. The V segment lost 4 bases and the J segment 2 bases; nucleotides outside the gene matches: 9. Germline V gene sequence: CDR1 SGDLS, CDR2 YYNGEE. This CDR3 is built from 15 residues. The CDR3 here is CASSQTWDSTYEQYF. The CDR3 DNA follows: TGTGCCAGCAGCCAAACGTGGGACAGCACCTACGAGCAGTACTTC.

This clone was recorded only once. The chain recombines TRBV4-1 with TRBJ1-1; no reliable D call. There are 12 residues in the CDR3. Germline values: CDR1 MGHRA, CDR2 YSYEKL. The V end lost 2 bases, the J end lost 7 bases, and 8 bases lay between the germline ends. DNA for the CDR3: TGCGCCAGCAGCCAAAGAGTTGGTGAAGCTTTCTTT. Translated: CASSQRVGEAFF.

This chain links TRBV13 with TRBJ2-5, with TRBD2 matching over 16 bases. Looked up from germline, CDR1 is PRHDT and CDR2 is FYEKMQ (reference sequence). V trimming: 3 bases; J trimming: 0 bases; junction bases outside the gene matches: 7. The CDR3 runs 19 residues. CDR3 sequence reads: CASSLYGTSGGDYQETQYF. The DNA for the CDR3 is TGTGCCAGCAGCTTGTACGGGACTAGCGGGGGGGACTACCAAGAGACCCAGTACTTC.

This clone was counted between two and nine times. This chain links TRBV19 with TRBJ1-5; 7 bases align to TRBD1. The V gene's germline CDR1 is LNHDA and CDR2 SQIVND (reference sequence). The CDR3 consists of 14 residues. Germline trimming cut 5 bases from V and 5 bases from J; bases unmatched to any gene: 6. CDR3: CASSQQTGYQPQHF. The DNA of the CDR3 is TGTGCCAGTAGTCAACAGACAGGGTATCAGCCCCAGCATTTT.

This clone was counted a single time. This sequence joins TRBV10-3 and TRBJ2-1; 10 nucleotides align to TRBD2. The CDR3 length is 16 residues. The ends lost 6 bases at V and 0 bases at J; junction bases unmatched: 5. Germline assignment: CDR1 ENHRY and CDR2 SYGVKD. The CDR3 is CAIRPGLALSYNEQFF. The CDR3 DNA reads as TGTGCCATCAGACCGGGACTAGCGCTCTCCTACAATGAGCAGTTCTTC.

The rearrangement joins TRBV6-1 to TRBJ2-7, with D unclear. V lost 3 bases to trimming and J lost 4 bases, with 4 bases between them. The CDR3 is 11 residues long. From germline, CDR1 is MNHNS and CDR2 SASEGT. CDR3 nucleotide sequence: TGTGCCAGCAGTGAGGCATACGAGCAGTACTTC. Its protein is CASSEAYEQYF.

The V call is TRBV5-1, the J call TRBJ2-2; 11 nucleotides agree with TRBD1. The CDR3 covers 17 residues. Losses at the gene ends were 4 bases for V and 3 bases for J; bases not matched to a gene: 8. Germline V CDR1 and CDR2: SGHRS, YFSETQ. The CDR3 here is CASSAPGQGEHTGELFF. The DNA of the CDR3 is TGCGCCAGCAGCGCTCCGGGACAGGGGGAGCACACCGGGGAGCTGTTTTTT.

The chain links TRBV5-6 to TRBJ1-5; D is perhaps TRBD1 (5 bases). The CDR3 has 14 residues. Germline V lookup: CDR1 SGHDT, CDR2 YYEEEE. V lost 0 bases and J lost 5, with 9 bases in between. In DNA, the CDR3 is TGTGCCAGCAGCTTGGCAGGGTACGATCAGCCCCAGCATTTT. Protein sequence: CASSLAGYDQPQHF.

V is TRBV4-1 and J is TRBJ1-5; a possible D gene is TRBD1 (5 bases). The CDR3 has 16 residues. The ends were cut back, 3 bases at V and 0 bases at J, with 12 bases in the middle. CDR1 MGHRA and CDR2 YSYEKL come from the germline V gene. CDR3 DNA sequence: TGCGCCAGCAGCCACGGGGGGGGACTTAGCAATCAGCCCCAGCATTTT. Protein sequence: CASSHGGGLSNQPQHF.

The sample holds one count of this clone. The chain links TRBV5-1 to TRBJ1-1, with 8 nucleotides matching TRBD1. There are 14 residues in the CDR3. Germline V gives CDR1 SGHRS, CDR2 YFSETQ. V was clipped by 5 bases and J by 1 base; unmatched bases: 4. CDR3 residues: CASRAGTGNTEAFF. In nucleotides, the CDR3 is TGCGCCAGCAGAGCCGGGACAGGGAACACTGAAGCTTTCTTT.

CDR3 region: CASSSQPGQRNTEAFF. The CDR3 bases are TGTGCCAGCAGCTCACAGCCGGGACAGAGGAACACTGAAGCTTTCTTT. J is TRBJ1-1 and V is TRBV7-2; TRBD1 matches 7 bases. The length of the CDR3 is 16 residues. J gave up 1 base and V 4 bases, and 9 bases lay outside the gene matches. CDR1 is SGHTA and CDR2 is FQGNSA in the germline V gene.

The chain combines TRBV5-1 with TRBJ2-4, with TRBD1 identical over 7 bases. V shed 4 bases, J shed 9 bases, and the junction held 7 bases outside the gene matches. The V gene's germline CDR1 is SGHRS and CDR2 YFSETQ. The CDR3 covers 13 residues. This chain's CDR3 is CASSETGQGIQYF. The DNA for the CDR3 is TGCGCCAGCAGCGAGACAGGGCAAGGCATTCAGTACTTC.

The chain links TRBV4-1 to TRBJ2-1; 12 positions match TRBD2. The junction had 10 bases not matched to a gene; V was cut back by 5 bases and J by 8 bases. CDR3 size: 16 residues. Germline V gene data show CDR1 as MGHRA and CDR2 as YSYEKL. CDR3 coding DNA: TGCGCCAGCAGCACTAGTGGACTAGCGGGAAGCCATGAGCAGTTCTTC. It specifies CASSTSGLAGSHEQFF.

The chain has TRBV29-1 and TRBJ2-7; a weak D match, TRBD1 (5 bases). The V end was cut by 5 bases, the J end by 0 bases, with 5 bases between. Germline lookup yields CDR1 SQVTM and CDR2 ANQGSEA. This CDR3 has 11 amino acids. The CDR3 reads CSVQGSYEQYF. Written as DNA, the CDR3 is TGCAGCGTTCAGGGCTCCTACGAGCAGTACTTC.

The rearrangement links TRBV30 to TRBJ2-7; TRBD2 aligns across 7 bases. There are 15 residues in the CDR3. Germline-derived CDR1 and CDR2 are GTSNPN and SVGIG (reference sequence). V gave up 1 base and J gave up 6 bases; unmatched junction bases: 12. CDR3: CAWSAYRDYLLEQYF. In DNA, the CDR3 is TGTGCCTGGAGTGCCTACCGGGACTATCTACTCGAGCAGTACTTC.

V is TRBV19 and J is TRBJ2-5, with TRBD1 as a possible D gene (6 bases). The J call could be wrong; TRBJ2-7 is a better fit for the DNA end. Germline loops: CDR1 LNHDA, CDR2 SQIVND (reference sequence). The CDR3 length is 15 residues. The CDR3 DNA follows: TGTGCCAGTAGAGGCCGGGACACCCCATCCTACGAGCAGTACTTC. Translation: CASRGRDTPSYEQYF.

J is TRBJ2-2 and V is TRBV5-5, with TRBD2 matching 7 bases. Germline-derived CDR1 and CDR2 are SGHKS and YYEKEE (reference sequence). The CDR3 spans 14 residues. The trim removed 7 bases at V and 4 bases at J, leaving 7 bases unmatched. The CDR3 DNA follows: TGTGCCAGCGGGGGAGGGGATTTCACCGGGGAGCTGTTTTTT. Protein: CASGGGDFTGELFF.

The V and J genes are TRBV10-1 and TRBJ1-5, with D hard to call. Trimming shortened V by 5 bases and J by 0 bases, and 11 bases separated the two germline ends. This CDR3 spans 15 amino acids. Germline assignment: CDR1 WNHNN and CDR2 SYGVQD (reference sequence). The CDR3 region is CASSSLTLSNQPQHF. The CDR3 region has the DNA TGCGCCAGCAGTTCTCTGACACTTAGCAATCAGCCCCAGCATTTT.

The rearrangement joins TRBV5-4 to TRBJ2-5; a weak D match, TRBD1 (6 bases). The V gene lost 2 bases and the J gene lost 5 bases, with 10 bases spanning the gap. CDR1 is SGHNT, CDR2 YYREEE, per germline (reference sequence). CDR3 size: 13 residues. For the CDR3, the DNA is TGTGCCAGCAGCTTTAGGGGGTGGGAGACCCAGTACTTC. Translating it yields CASSFRGWETQYF.

This clone was observed a few times. The chain carries TRBV19 and TRBJ2-4, with D possibly being TRBD1 (5 bases). The germline gives CDR1 LNHDA, CDR2 SQIVND (reference sequence). CDR3 length: 15 amino acids. Trimming took 10 bases from V and 0 from J, leaving 16 bases between them. DNA for the CDR3: TGTGCCACCCGAGAGTGGGGCCTAGCCAAAAACATTCAGTACTTC. This sequence encodes CATREWGLAKNIQYF.

J is TRBJ2-1 and V is TRBV4-1; D gene uncertain. Trimming cost V 4 bases and J 0 bases, with 13 bases left between them. There are 16 residues in the CDR3. Germline V gene data show CDR1 as MGHRA and CDR2 as YSYEKL. This CDR3 reads CASSLRYPSSYNEQFF. CDR3 nucleotides: TGCGCCAGCAGCCTACGTTACCCCAGCTCCTACAATGAGCAGTTCTTC.

This clone was seen only a few times. V gene TRBV5-1 combines with J gene TRBJ2-7, with D perhaps TRBD1 (5 bases). V was cut by 0 bases and J by 3 bases, with 10 bases left in between. There are 14 residues in the CDR3. Germline V lookup: CDR1 SGHRS, CDR2 YFSETQ. The CDR3 DNA follows: TGCGCCAGCAGCTTGGACGCCAGGGACTACGAGCAGTACTTC. Translated: CASSLDARDYEQYF.